This TCR beta chain was found in a study of persistence of HIV-infected CD4 T cells. Study at large: A couple of participants gave one leukapheresis sample; others gave up to about 180 mL blood repeatedly.

In the case of this clone: What it binds is unknown.

This was the immunoSEQ version 4 assay in survey mode. The table came from immunoSEQ multiplex PCR; TCRdb's copy has only in-frame clones and leaves some out. The table has some 58,000 clones, about four fifths seen once. This CDR3 comprises 17 residues. V was trimmed by 2 bases and J by 0 bases, leaving 14 bases between them. Germline assignment: CDR1 LNHNV and CDR2 YYDKDF (reference sequence). Overlapping HIV-1 Gag 15-mer peptides at approximately 1 ug per peptide per mL were used. Sorted nonresponding memory CD4+ T cells were CD40L-negative, CD69-negative, CD45RO-high. The chain has TRBV15 and TRBJ1-3, with no clear D. This sample comprised CD4+ T cells sorted from PBMCs after approximately 19-hour stimulation, obtained from a patient who received antiretroviral therapy. This TCR was recovered from an adult man with HIV who was CMV-seropositive. CDR3 sequence reads: CATSRPSQPSSGNTIYF. For the CDR3, the DNA is TGTGCCACCAGCAGACCCAGCCAGCCGAGCTCTGGAAACACCATATATTTT.